The T cell receptor beta chain described here comes from a study of blood T cells in healthy people across ages. Study observations and caveats: CMV status of donors was unknown, possibly confounding expanded clonotype changes. Estimates drawn from one million T cells were deemed to understate diversity.

This clonotype was counted at least ten times. Its antigen is unknown. CDR3 length equals 15 residues. The germline V gene encodes CDR1 SNHLY and CDR2 FYNNEI. The germline V and J ends were trimmed by 8 bases and 4 bases, with 18 bases remaining between them. PBMCs were isolated at a quantity of at least 6 million per sample. For the second PCR, which ran for about 7 to 11 cycles, a sample-barcoded 5' primer and a J-beta primer mix were used. A template-switch adaptor containing 12 random nucleotides labeled each cDNA molecule. TCRdb called the 5' RACE reads again in MiXCR, with one record for every CDR3 protein. The sample includes around 790,000 distinct CDR3 sequences, under 55% seen only once; the top ten take roughly 19%.

The sequence was obtained from a man aged 55-75 years in good health. This chain uses TRBV2 with TRBJ1-5, with a tentative D call TRBD1 (6 bases). Sequenced material: blood. CDR3 nucleotides: TGTGCCAGCCTTTCGGACAGCCAGTCAAATCAGCCCCAGCATTTT. As protein: CASLSDSQSNQPQHF. Based on the CDR3 plus reference TRBV2 and TRBJ1-5, the full variable domain is EPEVTQTPSHQVTQMGQEVILRCVPISNHLYFYWYRQILGQKVEFLVSFYNNEISEKSEIFDDQFSVERPDGSNFTLKIRSTKLEDSAMYFCASLSDSQSNQPQHFGDGTRLSIL.